Listed below are T cell receptor beta chains from one sample, sequenced in a study. TCRdb recomputed calls from the 5' RACE reads with MiXCR, one row per CDR3 protein. This table has approximately 40,000 distinct CDR3 sequences, around 30% appearing once. Material for sequencing was tumor-infiltrating memory CD4+ T cells sorted from the breast tumor. Receptors were obtained from a female donor with breast cancer. Each CDR3 is given with its conserved first and last residue. The D gene is left open where the match is weak. Not every row has a clone size; where given, it reads once, few, many or a size class.

V: TRBV9
size: NA
D: TRBD2
J: TRBJ2-3
DNA: TGTGCCAGCAGCGTAGTAGGTAGCGGGGGCACAGATACGCAGTATTTT
CDR3: CASSVVGSGGTDTQYF

V: TRBV5-1
size: many
D: NA
J: TRBJ1-2
DNA: TGCGCCAGCAGCTCCCCAGGCCACTACACCTTC
CDR3: CASSSPGHYTF

V: TRBV4-1
size: few
D: NA
J: TRBJ1-4
DNA: TGCGCCAGCAGCCAAGATAGGGAAAAACTGTTTTTT
CDR3: CASSQDREKLFF

V: TRBV28
size: NA
D: NA
J: TRBJ1-2
DNA: TGTGCCAGCAGTCTGCAGGGCGCAGCTAACTATGGCTACACCTTC
CDR3: CASSLQGAANYGYTF

V: TRBV7-3
size: NA
D: NA
J: TRBJ2-7
DNA: TGTGCCAGCAGCTCCCCCGACAGCTACGAGCAGTACTTC
CDR3: CASSSPDSYEQYF

V: TRBV4-3
size: many
D: NA
J: TRBJ2-2
DNA: TGCGCCAGCAGCCCCTTGGCGGCCGGGGAGCTGTTTTTT
CDR3: CASSPLAAGELFF

V: TRBV28
size: NA
D: NA
J: TRBJ1-3
DNA: TGTGCCAGCAGTTTAAAGAGCTCTGGAAACACCATATATTTT
CDR3: CASSLKSSGNTIYF

V: TRBV2
size: NA
D: NA
J: TRBJ2-5
DNA: TGTGCCAGCAGAACTACTAGGGGGTGGCAGACCCAGTACTTC
CDR3: CASRTTRGWQTQYF

V: TRBV20-1
size: NA
D: TRBD1
J: TRBJ1-1
DNA: TGCAGTGCTAGATGGAAGACAGGGGGCGCCGCAGCTTTCTTT
CDR3: CSARWKTGGAAAFF

V: TRBV4-3
size: NA
D: NA
J: TRBJ2-7
DNA: TGCGCCAGCAGCCAAGATTTTGCCCAGGAACGCCCTCTCGACGAGCAGTACTTC
CDR3: CASSQDFAQERPLDEQYF

V: TRBV28
size: once
D: NA
J: TRBJ2-7
DNA: TGTGCCAGCACCCAACACGGAGGCAGCCACTTC
CDR3: CASTQHGGSHF

V: TRBV5-5
size: NA
D: TRBD1
J: TRBJ1-1
DNA: TGTGCCAGCAGCCTGGGAGGAGGGGGCGCGACTGAAGCTTTCTTT
CDR3: CASSLGGGGATEAFF

V: TRBV5-1
size: NA
D: NA
J: TRBJ2-3
DNA: TGCGCCAGCAGCTTACTGACTAGAGGGGCGGAAGATACGCAGTATTTT
CDR3: CASSLLTRGAEDTQYF

V: TRBV20-1
size: few
D: TRBD1
J: TRBJ1-5
DNA: TGCAGTGCTCAGGACAGGGCTAATCAGCCCCAGCATTTT
CDR3: CSAQDRANQPQHF

V: TRBV25-1
size: many
D: NA
J: TRBJ2-1
DNA: TGTGCCATCGGTCTCGGCTATGAGCAGTTCTTC
CDR3: CAIGLGYEQFF

V: TRBV4-1
size: NA
D: NA
J: TRBJ2-6
DNA: TGCGCCAGCGCGCGCGGTTCTGGGGCCAACGTCCTGACTTTC
CDR3: CASARGSGANVLTF

V: TRBV9
size: few
D: NA
J: TRBJ1-2
DNA: TGTGCCAGCAGCGTAACCCCACAGGGAGGGGATGGCTACACCTTC
CDR3: CASSVTPQGGDGYTF

V: TRBV27
size: once
D: TRBD2
J: TRBJ2-5
DNA: TGTGCCAGCAGTTTAGGCGGGGGGGCCTTCGGGGAGACCCAGTACTTC
CDR3: CASSLGGGAFGETQYF

V: TRBV7-8
size: many
D: NA
J: TRBJ2-3
DNA: TGTGCCAGCAGCTTTCTAGGGAGCCCAGATACGCAGTATTTT
CDR3: CASSFLGSPDTQYF

V: TRBV12-3/TRBV12-4
size: NA
D: NA
J: TRBJ2-7
DNA: TGTGCCAGCAGTTACCGGACTCCACCCTACGAGCAGTACTTC
CDR3: CASSYRTPPYEQYF

V: TRBV7-3
size: few
D: NA
J: TRBJ2-3
DNA: TGTGCCAGCAGCCCCCTCGGGGGAAACACAGATACGCAGTATTTT
CDR3: CASSPLGGNTDTQYF

V: TRBV7-8
size: NA
D: NA
J: TRBJ2-7
DNA: TGTGCCAGCAGCTTAGTGGGTCTCGACGAGCAGTACTTC
CDR3: CASSLVGLDEQYF

V: TRBV12-3/TRBV12-4
size: few
D: TRBD2
J: TRBJ2-5
DNA: TGTGCCAGCAGTTCCAAACGACTAGCGGGAGGGCAGAGAGAGACCCAGTACTTC
CDR3: CASSSKRLAGGQRETQYF